This T cell receptor beta chain is drawn from a study of OX40 agonist ivuxolimab in advanced cancers. The CDR3 has 15 residues. The V gene end was trimmed by 1 base and the J gene end by 7 bases; junction bases not matched to a gene: 7. Germline assignment: CDR1 MGHRA and CDR2 YSYEKL. As concerns this clone: Its target is not known.

Assay used: immunoSEQ multiplex PCR; TCRdb lists only in-frame clones, some missing. The sample holds 70,000 to 85,000 clones, approximately 86% seen once. Study-wide results and limits: Part of the nonresponder group also had normalized T-cell clonal expansion that was low.

The receptor was derived from an adult with an advanced solid tumor such as melanoma, head and neck, liver or kidney cancer. This sample comprised CD4+ or CD8+ T cells sorted from blood, obtained in a trial of the OX40 agonist ivuxolimab. V usage is TRBV4-1 and J usage is TRBJ2-1; 7 nucleotides match TRBD1. CDR3 DNA: TGCGCCAGCAGCCAAGGAGGGGGCGCGTTGAATGAGCAGTTCTTC. Residues: CASSQGGGALNEQFF.